This T cell receptor (beta chain) stems from a study of human T cells and chemical hapten exposure. Across the study: Slight volume differences across pooled libraries mainly accounted for varying per-sample TCR yields. Points from the study as a whole: With alopecia, donors may have immune responses unlike healthy people's. Significantly greater numbers of large CDR3 similarity clusters came from expanded TCRs than from controls.

Time point given: patch test 3, about 24 weeks after DPC sensitization. Treatment here: therapeutic diphenylcyclopropenone sensitization with weekly scalp DPC. Every donor had alopecia and was 18 to 70 years old; all were suitable for DPC. As regards this clonotype: No antigen is known for it.

MiXCR was run by TCRdb on the RACE reads, yielding one entry per CDR3 protein. The sample shows roughly 71,000 distinct CDR3 sequences, around 10% of them seen only once. CDR1 is SGHAT, CDR2 FQNNGV, per germline. The CDR3 runs 14 residues. Trimming shortened V by 1 base and J by 5 bases, and 9 bases separated the two germline ends. The rearrangement uses TRBV11-2 and TRBJ2-1; D may be TRBD2 (5 bases). Specimen: whole blood, collected in connection with sensitization to the hapten diphenylcyclopropenone (DPC). This receptor was identified in a woman aged 45-65 years with alopecia areata. Some clones in this sample may be carry-over from other donors' samples. The CDR3, as DNA: TGTGCCAGCAGCTTAGGTTCCGGGGACAATGAGCAGTTCTTC. Protein product: CASSLGSGDNEQFF.